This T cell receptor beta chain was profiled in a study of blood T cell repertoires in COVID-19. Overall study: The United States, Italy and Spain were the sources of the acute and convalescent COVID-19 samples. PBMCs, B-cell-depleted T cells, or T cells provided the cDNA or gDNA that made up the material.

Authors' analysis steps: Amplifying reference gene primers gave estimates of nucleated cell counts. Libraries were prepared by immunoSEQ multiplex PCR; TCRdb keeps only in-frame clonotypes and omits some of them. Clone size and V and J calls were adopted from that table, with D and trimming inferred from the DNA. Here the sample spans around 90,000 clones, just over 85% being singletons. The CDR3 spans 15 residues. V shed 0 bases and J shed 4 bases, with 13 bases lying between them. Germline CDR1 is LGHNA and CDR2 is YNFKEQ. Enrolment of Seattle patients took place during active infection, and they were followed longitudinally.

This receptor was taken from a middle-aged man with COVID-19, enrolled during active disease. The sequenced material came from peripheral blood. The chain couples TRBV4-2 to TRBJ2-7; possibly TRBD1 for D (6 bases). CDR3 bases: TGTGCCAGCAGCCAAGATTTCAGGGGCGAGTACGAGCAGTACTTC. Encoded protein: CASSQDFRGEYEQYF.